Listed below are T cell receptor beta chains from one sample, sequenced in a study of cytomegalovirus exposure and HLA in healthy donors. The data were produced by immunoSEQ multiplex PCR, yet TCRdb's version contains in-frame clones alone and is incomplete. The table includes 150,000 to 200,000 clones, around 68% detected once. What was sequenced was PBMCs. The receptors derive from a girl aged 5 to 17 in good health and CMV-seronegative. Both conserved end residues are part of each CDR3. D genes are given only for firm matches. Not every row has a clone size; where given, it reads once, few, many or a size class.

J: TRBJ1-3
V: TRBV13
D: TRBD1
size: -
CDR3: CASSLRDRGNTIHF
DNA: TGTGCCAGCAGCTTAAGGGACAGAGGAAACACCATACATTTT

J: TRBJ1-2
V: TRBV2
D: TRBD1
size: once
CDR3: CASSGRDRGNYGYTF
DNA: TGTGCCAGCAGTGGCAGGGACAGGGGGAACTATGGCTACACCTTC

J: TRBJ2-3
V: TRBV10-2
D: TRBD2
size: -
CDR3: CARSSGGSTDTQYF
DNA: TGCGCCAGATCTAGCGGGGGTAGCACAGATACGCAGTATTTT

J: TRBJ1-1
V: TRBV10-2
D: -
size: few
CDR3: CASSEDFWVTNTEAFF
DNA: TGCGCCAGCAGTGAGGACTTCTGGGTCACGAACACTGAAGCTTTCTTT

J: TRBJ2-5
V: TRBV18
D: TRBD2
size: -
CDR3: CASSLLVAGGLEETQYF
DNA: TGTGCCAGCTCGCTTCTCGTAGCGGGGGGGCTCGAAGAGACCCAGTACTTC

J: TRBJ1-1
V: TRBV19
D: -
size: few
CDR3: CASSISAGASTEAFF
DNA: TGTGCCAGTAGTATTTCAGCAGGGGCGAGCACTGAAGCTTTCTTT

J: TRBJ1-1
V: TRBV5-1
D: TRBD1
size: -
CDR3: CASGQGTLNTEAFF
DNA: TGCGCCAGCGGACAGGGGACGCTTAACACTGAAGCTTTCTTT

J: TRBJ1-1
V: TRBV9
D: -
size: -
CDR3: CASSVSREGSTEAFF
DNA: TGTGCCAGCAGCGTTAGCAGGGAGGGTAGCACTGAAGCTTTCTTT

J: TRBJ2-3
V: TRBV5-1
D: TRBD2
size: -
CDR3: CASSLFGSGGASDTQYF
DNA: TGCGCCAGCAGCTTATTCGGTAGCGGGGGGGCCTCCGATACGCAGTATTTT

J: TRBJ1-5
V: TRBV6-5
D: -
size: -
CDR3: CASSYAGNQPQHF
DNA: TGTGCCAGCAGTTATGCAGGGAATCAGCCCCAGCATTTT

J: TRBJ2-5
V: TRBV6-5
D: -
size: -
CDR3: CASSLLNGETQYF
DNA: TGTGCCAGCAGCCTCCTCAACGGTGAGACCCAGTACTTC

J: TRBJ2-1
V: TRBV7-7
D: TRBD2
size: -
CDR3: CASSSGPSGGRNEQFF
DNA: TGTGCTAGCAGCTCAGGACCTAGCGGGGGCCGTAATGAGCAGTTCTTC